This T cell receptor beta chain was captured in a study of tumor-infiltrating lymphocytes in primary liver carcinoma. At the level of the study: Participating patients were men and women between 30 and 69 years old. These were node-negative, non-metastatic T1-T3 tumors of roughly 4.2 to 11 cm.

Study findings and constraints: A significantly higher top-250-clone fraction was recorded for tumors than for blood (p = 0.039). The study found tumor-adjacent and tumor-blood pairs overlapped less than tumor region pairs.

In addition to blood RNA drawn from unsorted whole blood, germline DNA was extracted. The CDR3 is 18 residues long. Germline lookup yields CDR1 SGHVS and CDR2 FQNEAQ. Regarding this clonotype: The antigen is unknown. Sequence at one end of the junction differs from germline and may be a read error.

Starting material of 450 to 500 ng total RNA yielded TCR beta cDNA via a constant-region primer. Generation of the TCR beta libraries relied on three nested multiplex PCR rounds using slightly modified ARM-PCR. TRBV1-TRBV30 forward and Cbeta reverse primers drove the first two roughly 9-cycle rounds. TCRdb re-called the multiplex PCR reads with MiXCR, one entry per CDR3 protein. Among approximately 320,000 distinct CDR3 sequences, 50% to 75% were seen once, and the ten largest hold about a sixth. V gene TRBV7-8 combines with J gene TRBJ2-7; D unclear. The material sequenced was peripheral blood. This receptor was obtained from a woman in her 30s with primary liver carcinoma and hepatitis B virus infection. The CDR3, as DNA: TGTGCCAGAAGCTCGGGTCGCGGTCGTATTATGAGCTCCTACGAGCAGTACTTC. As protein: CARSSGRGRIMSSYEQYF.